A single sample gave rise to the 23 T cell receptor beta chains below, sequenced in a study of identical twins (dated by TCRdb to about 2016). Receptors were amplified or captured by 5' RACE. TCRdb shows the sequencer as Illumina HiSeq 2000. The public reads were quality trimmed at Q25 with fastp and then assembled into clones with MiXCR by TCRdb, keeping productive beta chains. Each CDR3 protein gets just one entry, which takes the most common genes and DNA from the rows behind it. Within this sample are roughly 350,000 distinct CDR3 sequences, with approximately 10% of them counted one time only. The ten largest clones represent approximately 9.3% of the sample. Sequencing was performed on naive T cells sorted from blood. The cell subset or site label on this specimen signifies: cells isolated with a human naive T-cell isolation kit. The receptor source for this set is a woman in her forties or fifties in good health.

This chain links TRBV7-9 with TRBJ2-1; no firm D call. In germline, CDR1 is SEHNR, CDR2 FQNEAQ (reference sequence). CDR3 length: 13 amino acids. V lost 5 bases to trimming and J lost 10 bases, with 15 bases between them. CDR3 protein: CASSREGPREQFF. CDR3 DNA: TGTGCCAGCAGCCGCGAAGGCCCACGGGAGCAGTTCTTC.

This clonotype has only a few counts. The chain recombines TRBV20-1 with TRBJ2-3, with TRBD2 matching 12 bases. V shed 3 bases, J shed 2 bases, and the junction held 3 bases outside the gene matches. This CDR3 is built from 15 residues. CDR1 is DFQATT, CDR2 SNEGSKA, per germline (reference sequence). The CDR3 DNA is TGCAGTGCTAGCTGGACTAGCGGGATCACAGATACGCAGTATTTT. As protein: CSASWTSGITDTQYF.

The chain couples TRBV28 to TRBJ2-7; 10 nucleotides line up with TRBD2. The V segment lost 3 bases and the J segment 3 bases; nucleotides outside the gene matches: 5. CDR3 length: 15 residues. CDR1 and CDR2 (germline): MDHEN, SYDVKM. The CDR3 nucleotides are TGTGCCAGCAGTTTCTCTAGCGGGAGACTCTACGAGCAGTACGTC. Its translation is CASSFSSGRLYEQYV.

The table lists this clonotype with a few counts. The rearrangement joins TRBV5-1 to TRBJ2-5; TRBD2 matches 8 bases. V dropped 6 bases and J dropped 5; count of bases not matched to a gene: 9. Germline V CDR1 and CDR2: SGHRS, YFSETQ. CDR3 length: 14 residues. This CDR3 is CASTEIAGSETQYF. The CDR3 DNA follows: TGCGCCAGCACAGAAATAGCGGGATCGGAGACCCAGTACTTC.

Notes on this clonotype: The junction does not match germline at one end; this may be a read error. The J gene is TRBJ2-1, the V gene TRBV6-1, with D perhaps matching TRBD2 (6 bases). Germline V gene sequence: CDR1 MNHNS, CDR2 SASEGT. CDR3 length: 14 residues. CDR3 residues: CASSSGLSFNEQFF. Written as DNA, the CDR3 is TGTGCCAGCAGTTCGGGACTTTCCTTCAATGAGCAGTTCTTC.

This sequence joins TRBV7-9 and TRBJ2-4; 8 nucleotides match TRBD2. This CDR3 is built from 13 residues. After removal of 7 bases from V and 9 bases from J, the junction contained 8 bases not matched to a gene. The germline CDR1 and CDR2 sequences are SEHNR and FQNEAQ (reference sequence). The CDR3, as DNA: TGTGCCAGCATGAAGGGACTAGGGGTCATTCAGTACTTC. It specifies CASMKGLGVIQYF.

Concerning this clonotype itself: The junction differs from germline at one of its ends, possibly a read error. The chain uses TRBV29-1 and TRBJ2-1, with a tentative D call TRBD2 (5 bases). The CDR3 is 13 residues long. CDR1 and CDR2 from the germline V gene are SQVTM and ANQGSEA. CDR3 amino acids: CSVFPRTGDDQFF. CDR3 DNA sequence: TGCAGCGTTTTCCCCCGGACTGGGGATGACCAGTTCTTC.

In this sample, this clonotype turned up a few times. The gene calls are TRBV15 and TRBJ2-4; D is uncertain. Deletions cut 0 bases from V and 0 bases from J, with 9 bases between. The CDR3 sequence is 16 residues long. The germline CDR1 and CDR2 sequences are LNHNV and YYDKDF (reference sequence). CDR3 sequence reads: CATSRDQTLAKNIQYF. As DNA, the CDR3 is TGTGCCACCAGCAGAGATCAGACTTTAGCCAAAAACATTCAGTACTTC.

This clonotype occurred a few times. This chain links TRBV7-6 with TRBJ2-1; 10 bases are shared with TRBD2. CDR1 and CDR2 from the germline V gene are SGHVS and FNYEAQ. This CDR3 is built from 18 residues. The V segment lost 1 base and the J segment 4 bases; nucleotides outside the gene matches: 10. CDR3 nucleotides: TGTGCCAGCAGCTTAGATCTAGCTAGCGGGAGCTCGTACAATGAGCAGTTCTTC. Protein: CASSLDLASGSSYNEQFF.

The rearrangement joins TRBV6-1 to TRBJ2-1; D gene uncertain. CDR1 and CDR2 (germline): MNHNS, SASEGT. CDR3 size: 13 residues. V gave up 4 bases and J gave up 8 bases, with 12 bases separating them. Here the CDR3 DNA reads TGTGCCAGCAGTGTGGTAAAGAAGGATGAGCAGTTCTTC. It codes for CASSVVKKDEQFF.

The DNA for the CDR3 is TGCGCCAGCAGTTACCGGACAGGGGGTGATGGCTACACCTTC. Residues: CASSYRTGGDGYTF. J is TRBJ1-2 and V is TRBV5-1; 10 positions match TRBD1. Trimming took 5 bases from V and 6 from J; bases not matched to a gene: 7. The CDR3 is 14 amino acids. Germline V gene data show CDR1 as SGHRS and CDR2 as YFSETQ.

This chain joins TRBV15 and TRBJ1-4; the D is unclear. Germline assignment: CDR1 LNHNV and CDR2 YYDKDF (reference sequence). V lost 4 bases, J lost 7 bases, and 13 bases lay in between. This CDR3 is built from 14 residues. In DNA form, the CDR3 reads TGTGCCACCAGCAAGGAGGGAGTGAGTGAAAAACTGTTTTTT. Translation gives CATSKEGVSEKLFF.

This sequence joins TRBV12-3 or TRBV12-4 and TRBJ1-1; maybe TRBD1 (5 bases). The CDR3 contains 15 residues. V lost 2 bases and J 1 base, leaving 11 bases between the germline ends. CDR3 in DNA: TGTGCCAGCAGTTTACGCCGGGACGGGAACACTGAAGCTTTCTTT. Protein: CASSLRRDGNTEAFF.

The chain recombines TRBV20-1 with TRBJ2-5, with D uncertain. The CDR3 totals 11 residues. The germline V and J ends were trimmed by 0 bases and 13 bases, with 12 bases remaining between them. Germline V gene lookup returns CDR1 DFQATT and CDR2 SNEGSKA (reference sequence). CDR3 nucleotides: TGCAGTGCTAGAGATCGTGGCAGGCTGTACTTC. It yields the protein CSARDRGRLYF.

The chain uses TRBV10-3 and TRBJ2-1; D remains unclear. Between the trimmed V and J ends, which lost 0 bases and 9 bases, there was a span of 12 bases. The germline gives CDR1 ENHRY, CDR2 SYGVKD. The CDR3 has 14 amino acids. CDR3 residues: CAISESLGEPEQFF. The DNA of the CDR3 is TGTGCCATCAGTGAGTCGTTGGGTGAGCCTGAGCAGTTCTTC.

The rearrangement joins TRBV20-1 to TRBJ2-5; D might be TRBD2 (5 bases). The CDR3 has 13 amino acids. The ends were cut back, 5 bases at V and 3 bases at J, with 13 bases in the middle. Germline lookup yields CDR1 DFQATT and CDR2 SNEGSKA (reference sequence). The CDR3 protein is CSAGRSGKETQYF. CDR3 bases: TGCAGTGCTGGAAGAAGCGGAAAAGAGACCCAGTACTTC.

V usage is TRBV14 and J usage is TRBJ2-1; D not resolved. Looked up from germline, CDR1 is SGHDN and CDR2 is FVKESK. Trimming cost V 2 bases and J 0 bases, with 2 bases left between them. The CDR3 consists of 13 residues. This CDR3 is CASSQYSYNEQFF. Written as DNA, the CDR3 is TGTGCCAGCAGCCAATACTCCTACAATGAGCAGTTCTTC. The variable domain in full, completed from reference TRBV14 and TRBJ2-1, reads EAGVTQFPSHSVIEKGQTVTLRCDPISGHDNLYWYRRVMGKEIKFLLHFVKESKQDESGMPNNRFLAERTGGTYSTLKVQPAELEDSGVYFCASSQYSYNEQFFGPGTRLTVL.

CDR3 amino acids: CASSSGRPFTF. DNA of the CDR3: TGTGCCAGCAGTTCCGGCCGGCCTTTTACCTTC. The chain uses TRBV12-3 or TRBV12-4 and TRBJ1-2; D is undetermined. V gave up 4 bases and J gave up 14 bases, with 14 bases separating them. The CDR3 has 11 amino acids.

At least ten counts were recorded for this clonotype. The genes are TRBV7-9 and TRBJ2-1; D is unresolved. Germline-derived CDR1 and CDR2 are SEHNR and FQNEAQ (reference sequence). There are 14 residues in the CDR3. Trimming took 3 bases from V and 3 from J, leaving 9 bases between them. In DNA form, the CDR3 reads TGTGCCAGCAGCTTTGGGTGGGACTACAATGAGCAGTTCTTC. This translates into CASSFGWDYNEQFF.

This clonotype was counted ten times or more. V is TRBV5-1 and J is TRBJ1-4, with 9 bases fitting TRBD1. The V segment lost 4 bases and the J segment 4 bases; nucleotides outside the gene matches: 2. Looked up from germline, CDR1 is SGHRS and CDR2 is YFSETQ. There are 14 residues in the CDR3. The DNA of the CDR3 is TGCGCCAGCAGCCCGGGACAGGGTAATGAAAAACTGTTTTTT. It is translated as CASSPGQGNEKLFF. The full variable domain, in which reference TRBV5-1 and TRBJ1-4 provide the parts outside the CDR3, is KAGVTQTPRYLIKTRGQQVTLSCSPISGHRSVSWYQQTPGQGLQFLFEYFSETQRNKGNFPGRFSGRQFSNSRSEMNVSTLELGDSALYLCASSPGQGNEKLFFGSGTQLSVL.

At least ten counts were recorded for this clonotype. The chain joins TRBV29-1 to TRBJ1-2, with a weak D call TRBD1 (6 bases). The germline V gene encodes CDR1 SQVTM and CDR2 ANQGSEA. The ends were cut back, 6 bases at V and 5 bases at J, with 10 bases in the middle. The CDR3 sequence is 11 residues long. The CDR3 here is CSVRGGYGYTF. CDR3 DNA sequence: TGCAGCGTCAGGGGAGGGTATGGCTACACCTTC.

This clonotype came up a few times. J is TRBJ2-7 and V is TRBV21-1; TRBD1 is the table's D call and was not checked against the DNA. TRBV21-1 is given as a pseudogene. The CDR3 extends over 14 amino acids. DNA of the CDR3: TGTGCCAGCACCCCCCTTAAGGGGGGCTACGAGCAGTACGTC. Amino acids: CASTPLKGGYEQYV.

This rearrangement joins TRBV5-1 to TRBJ2-7; no clear D gene. Deletions cut 0 bases from V and 4 bases from J, with 8 bases between. The CDR3 is made up of 13 amino acids. Germline V gene sequence: CDR1 SGHRS, CDR2 YFSETQ. As DNA, the CDR3 is TGCGCCAGCAGCTTGGATACCTGTTACGAGCAGTACGTC. It yields the protein CASSLDTCYEQYV.